This paragraph reports one TCR beta chain. Together with a sample-barcoded 5' primer, a J-beta primer mix was included in a second PCR lasting about 7 to 12 cycles. At least 2.5 million CDR3-containing paired-end reads were obtained per sample. One entry per CDR3 protein, called by TCRdb with MiXCR from the 5' RACE reads. Among 800,000 to 1,300,000 distinct CDR3 sequences, less than 25% were seen once, and the ten largest hold around 0.75%. This entry comes from a study of blood T cells in healthy people across ages. Germline CDR1 SGHRS, CDR2 YFSETQ. The CDR3 length is 11 residues. V was cut by 4 bases and J by 5 bases, with 5 bases left in between. The sample was also linked to a second study, of T cells of mothers and their children.

Sequenced material: blood. The receptor was isolated from a girl aged 2-10 years in good health. The rearrangement joins TRBV5-1 to TRBJ2-3; D unresolved. CDR3 protein: CASSAQDTQYF. CDR3 DNA: TGCGCCAGCAGCGCGCAAGATACGCAGTATTTT.